The 11 T cell receptor beta chains presented below share a single source sample, sequenced in a study of Ad26.COV2.S vaccination and SARS-CoV-2 variants. Treatment specified: around 19 received Ad26.COV2.S at low or high dose, single or two shots; about 5 received placebo; per-sample allocation not given. Sampling occurred on day 63 after the first vaccine or placebo injection. Profiling relied on immunoSEQ multiplex PCR, and the TCRdb table lists in-frame clones only, not all of them. The data show hundreds of thousands of clones, over 75% seen once. The sequenced sample was peripheral blood, obtained in a trial of Ad26.COV2.S vaccine versus placebo. These TCRs come from a person between 18 and 65 years old who received the Ad26.COV2.S COVID-19 vaccine or a placebo.

The chain couples TRBV6-2 or TRBV6-3 to TRBJ1-2; D is possibly TRBD1 (6 bases). Germline values: CDR1 MNHEY, CDR2 SVGEGT. Trimming shortened V by 5 bases and J by 8 bases, and 18 bases separated the two germline ends. This CDR3 comprises 14 residues. CDR3 amino acids: CASSPSGRGRGYTF. The CDR3, as DNA: TGTGCCAGCAGTCCCTCGGGCAGGGGCAGAGGCTACACCTTC.

This clone was seen a single time. This chain links TRBV6-8 with TRBJ2-7; D perhaps matches TRBD2 (7 bases). The CDR3 is made up of 17 amino acids. V was pared by 11 bases and J by 5 bases, with 31 bases between. From germline, CDR1 is MNHGY and CDR2 SAAAGT. As DNA, the CDR3 is TGTGCCGGAGGGGGGGAAGGTGTCAAGGGGCGCCACCACGAGCAGTACTTC. The encoded protein is CAGGGEGVKGRHHEQYF.

The chain is built from TRBV27 and TRBJ1-3; the match to TRBD1 covers 11 bases. This CDR3 has 15 amino acids. Germline CDR1 reads MNHEY; CDR2 reads SMNVEV (reference sequence). V was pared by 5 bases and J by 7 bases, with 7 bases of the junction left unmatched. CDR3 DNA sequence: TGTGCCAGCAGTCCAGGGACAGGGGGTGGGAACACCATATATTTT. Residues: CASSPGTGGGNTIYF.

This sequence joins TRBV12-3 or TRBV12-4 and TRBJ1-1; D uncertain. V was clipped by 3 bases and J by 1 base, with 6 bases between them. The CDR3 length is 13 residues. CDR3 DNA sequence: TGTGCCAGCAGTTTTCAGGCGAACACTGAAGCTTTCTTT. Protein product: CASSFQANTEAFF.

The V and J genes are TRBV18 and TRBJ2-6; 11 bases map to TRBD1. Germline CDR1 and CDR2: KGHSH and LQKENI. V lost 5 bases, J lost 1 base, and 7 bases stayed unmatched. This CDR3 is 18 amino acids long. CDR3 in amino acids: CASSKTGTGGSGANVLTF. Here the CDR3 DNA reads TGTGCCAGCTCAAAAACCGGGACAGGGGGTTCTGGGGCCAACGTCCTGACTTTC.

The V gene is TRBV10-3, the J gene TRBJ1-1, with 10 nucleotides matching TRBD1. J lost 5 bases, V lost 4 bases, and 4 bases had no gene match. This CDR3 is built from 14 residues. Germline assignment: CDR1 ENHRY and CDR2 SYGVKD. CDR3 bases: TGTGCCATCAGTGGGCGGACAGGGGGGACTGAAGCTTTCTTT. Translation: CAISGRTGGTEAFF.

This chain connects TRBV5-1 to TRBJ2-3; 12 positions agree with TRBD2. J gave up 4 bases and V 4 bases, and 16 bases lay outside the gene matches. Germline V gene lookup returns CDR1 SGHRS and CDR2 YFSETQ. The CDR3 contains 19 residues. Here the CDR3 DNA reads TGCGCCAGCAGCCCCGAGTCCCAACCAGGACTAGCGGGGTCAGATACGCAGTATTTT. Its protein is CASSPESQPGLAGSDTQYF.

The CDR3 loop is CASSPGQAQETQYF. The CDR3 nucleotides read TGTGCCAGCAGTCCGGGCCAGGCGCAAGAGACCCAGTACTTC. The V call is TRBV28, the J call TRBJ2-5, with D uncertain. Trimming took 5 bases from V and 2 from J, leaving 12 bases between them. Germline CDR1 MDHEN, CDR2 SYDVKM. This CDR3 comprises 14 residues.

V usage is TRBV7-2 and J usage is TRBJ1-3; D gene ambiguous. V lost 1 base and J 2 bases, leaving 12 bases between the germline ends. The germline V gene has CDR1 SGHTA and CDR2 FQGNSA. The CDR3 extends over 16 amino acids. The CDR3 coding sequence is TGTGCCAGCAGCTTAGGCCCGGGGTCGACTGGAAACACCATATATTTT. Encoded protein: CASSLGPGSTGNTIYF.

The rearrangement joins TRBV12-3 or TRBV12-4 to TRBJ2-5, with 9 bases identical to TRBD1. The CDR3 consists of 13 residues. V was pared by 6 bases and J by 5 bases, with 4 bases of the junction left unmatched. The CDR3 DNA follows: TGTGCCAGCAGGACAGGGGGAGGGGAGACCCAGTACTTC. Its translation: CASRTGGGETQYF.

The gene calls are TRBV27 and TRBJ2-2, with 9 bases lining up with TRBD2. Unmatched junction bases numbered 2, after V lost 6 bases and J lost 3 bases. The CDR3 has 14 residues. Looked up from germline, CDR1 is MNHEY and CDR2 is SMNVEV (reference sequence). The CDR3 region is CASRGTSYTGELFF. In DNA, the CDR3 is TGTGCCAGCAGGGGGACTAGCTACACCGGGGAGCTGTTTTTT.